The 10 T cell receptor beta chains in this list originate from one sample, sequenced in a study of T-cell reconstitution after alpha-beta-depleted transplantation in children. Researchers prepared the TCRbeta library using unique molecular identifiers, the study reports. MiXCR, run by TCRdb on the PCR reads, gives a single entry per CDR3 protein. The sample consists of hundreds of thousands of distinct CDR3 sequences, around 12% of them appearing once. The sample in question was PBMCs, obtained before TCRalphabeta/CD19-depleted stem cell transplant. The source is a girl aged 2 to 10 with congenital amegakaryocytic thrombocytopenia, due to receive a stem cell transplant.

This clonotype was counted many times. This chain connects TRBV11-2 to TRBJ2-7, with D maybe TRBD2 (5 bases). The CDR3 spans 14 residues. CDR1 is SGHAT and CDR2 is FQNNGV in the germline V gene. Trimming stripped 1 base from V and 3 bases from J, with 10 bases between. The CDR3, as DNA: TGTGCCAGCAGCTTAGCGGGAACCTACTACGAGCAGTACTTC. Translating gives CASSLAGTYYEQYF.

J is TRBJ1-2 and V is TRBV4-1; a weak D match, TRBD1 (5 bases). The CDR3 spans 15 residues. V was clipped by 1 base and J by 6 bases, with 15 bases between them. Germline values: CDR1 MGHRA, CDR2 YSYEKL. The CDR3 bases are TGCGCCAGCAGCCAAGTGGTTTACGGGGGGGATGGCTACACCTTC. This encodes CASSQVVYGGDGYTF.

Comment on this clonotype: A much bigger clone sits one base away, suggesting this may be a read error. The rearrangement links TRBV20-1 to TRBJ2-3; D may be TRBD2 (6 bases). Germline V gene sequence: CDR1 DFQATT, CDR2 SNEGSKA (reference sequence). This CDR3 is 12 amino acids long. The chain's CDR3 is CSASIPSDTQSF. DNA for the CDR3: TGCAGTGCTAGTATTCCTAGCGATACGCAGTCTTTT.

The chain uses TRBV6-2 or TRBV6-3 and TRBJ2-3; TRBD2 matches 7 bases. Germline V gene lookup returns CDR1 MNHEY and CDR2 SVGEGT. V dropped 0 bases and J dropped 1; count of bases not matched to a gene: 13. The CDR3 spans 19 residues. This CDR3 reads CASSYSLLGLGDRTDTQYF. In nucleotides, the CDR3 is TGTGCCAGCAGTTACTCCCTTCTCGGACTAGGGGACCGCACAGATACGCAGTATTTT.

In nucleotides, the CDR3 is TGTGCCAGCAGCGCGGGACAGGGGGCAGGAGATACGCAGTATTTT. Translated, it gives CASSAGQGAGDTQYF. This sequence joins TRBV5-6 and TRBJ2-3; 12 positions agree with TRBD1. This CDR3 comprises 15 residues. Germline values: CDR1 SGHDT, CDR2 YYEEEE. V lost 4 bases, J lost 5 bases, and 5 bases stayed unmatched.

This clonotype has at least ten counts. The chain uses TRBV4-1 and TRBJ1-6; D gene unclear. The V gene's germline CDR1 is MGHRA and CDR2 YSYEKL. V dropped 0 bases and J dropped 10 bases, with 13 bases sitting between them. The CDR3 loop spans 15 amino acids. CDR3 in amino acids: CASSQEATIKSPLHF. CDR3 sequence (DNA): TGCGCCAGCAGCCAAGAAGCGACAATAAAGTCACCCCTCCACTTT.

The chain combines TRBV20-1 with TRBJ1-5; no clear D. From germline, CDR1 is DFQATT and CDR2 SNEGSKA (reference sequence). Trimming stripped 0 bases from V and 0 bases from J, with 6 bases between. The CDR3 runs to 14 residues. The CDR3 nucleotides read TGCAGTGCTAGAGACCGCAGTAGCAATCAGCCCCAGCATTTT. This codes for CSARDRSSNQPQHF.

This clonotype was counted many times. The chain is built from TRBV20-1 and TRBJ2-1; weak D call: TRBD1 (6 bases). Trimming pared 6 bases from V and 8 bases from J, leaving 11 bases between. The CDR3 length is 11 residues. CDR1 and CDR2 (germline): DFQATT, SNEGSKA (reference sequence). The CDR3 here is CSARGEDEQFF. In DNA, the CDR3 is TGCAGTGCCAGGGGCGAAGATGAGCAGTTCTTC.

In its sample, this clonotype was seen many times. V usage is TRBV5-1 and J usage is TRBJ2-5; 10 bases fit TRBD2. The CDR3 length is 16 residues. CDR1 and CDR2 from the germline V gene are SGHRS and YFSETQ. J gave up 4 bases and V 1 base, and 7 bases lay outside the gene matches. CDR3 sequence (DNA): TGCGCCAGCAGCTTGAGGGTTAGCGGGAGGACAGAGACCCAGTACTTC. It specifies CASSLRVSGRTETQYF.

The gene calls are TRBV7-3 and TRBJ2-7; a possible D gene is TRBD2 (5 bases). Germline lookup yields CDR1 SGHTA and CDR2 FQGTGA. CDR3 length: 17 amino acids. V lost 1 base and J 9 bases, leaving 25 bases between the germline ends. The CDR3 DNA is TGTGCCAGCAGCTTAATGCCAAACGGGGAGCACCCTTCCGTGCAGTACTTC. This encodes CASSLMPNGEHPSVQYF.